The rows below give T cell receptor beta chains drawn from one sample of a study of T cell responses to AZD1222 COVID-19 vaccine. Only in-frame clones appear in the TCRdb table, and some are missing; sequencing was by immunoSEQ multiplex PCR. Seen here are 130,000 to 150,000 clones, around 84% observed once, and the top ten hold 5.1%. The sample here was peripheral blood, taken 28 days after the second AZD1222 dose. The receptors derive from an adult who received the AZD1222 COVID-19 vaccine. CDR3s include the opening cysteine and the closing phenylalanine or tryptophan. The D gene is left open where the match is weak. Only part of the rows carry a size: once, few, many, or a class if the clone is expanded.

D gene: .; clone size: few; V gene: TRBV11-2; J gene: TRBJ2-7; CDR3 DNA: TGTGCCAGCAGCTTGAGCCTCCAAGGGGGCTACGAGCAGTACTTC; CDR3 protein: CASSLSLQGGYEQYF
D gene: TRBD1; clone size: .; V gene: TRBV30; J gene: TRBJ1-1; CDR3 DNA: TGTGCCTGGAGCGCTCCGGGACAGGGGGCGGGGAACACTGAAGCTTTCTTT; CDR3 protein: CAWSAPGQGAGNTEAFF
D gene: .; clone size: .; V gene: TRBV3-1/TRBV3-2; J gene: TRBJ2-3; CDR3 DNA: TGTGCCAGCAGCCAAGACTCGGGAAATACGCAGTATTTT; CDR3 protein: CASSQDSGNTQYF
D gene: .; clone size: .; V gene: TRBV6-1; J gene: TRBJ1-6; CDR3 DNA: TGTGCCAGCAGTGAAGCGTTTCCAGCGTCTTACTATAATTCACCCCTCCACTTT; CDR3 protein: CASSEAFPASYYNSPLHF
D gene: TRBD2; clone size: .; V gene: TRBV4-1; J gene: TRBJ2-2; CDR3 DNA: TGCGCCAGCAGCCAACCGCCAGGGAGGGAATTAGCCGGGGAGCTGTTTTTT; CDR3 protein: CASSQPPGRELAGELFF
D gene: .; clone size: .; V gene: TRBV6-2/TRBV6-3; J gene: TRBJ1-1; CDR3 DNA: TGTGCCAGCAGTTACTCTCGCAAAACTTATAACACTGAAGCTTTCTTT; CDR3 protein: CASSYSRKTYNTEAFF
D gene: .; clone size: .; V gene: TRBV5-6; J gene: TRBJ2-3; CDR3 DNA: TGTGCCAGCAGCTTGGCCACAGGGTGGGCCACAGATACGCAGTATTTT; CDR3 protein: CASSLATGWATDTQYF
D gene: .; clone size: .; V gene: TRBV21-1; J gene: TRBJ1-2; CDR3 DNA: TGTGCCAGCATGTTACCACAGGGATTCCATGGCTACACCTTC; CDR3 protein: CASMLPQGFHGYTF
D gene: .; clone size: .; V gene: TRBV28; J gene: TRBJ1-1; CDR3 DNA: TGTGCCAGCAGTTTCTATGGACTCAACACTGAAGCTTTCTTT; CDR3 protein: CASSFYGLNTEAFF
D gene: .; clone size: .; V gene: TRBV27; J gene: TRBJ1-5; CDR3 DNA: TGTGCCAGCAGTTTATGGGTCAATCAGCCCCAGCATTTT; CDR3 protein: CASSLWVNQPQHF
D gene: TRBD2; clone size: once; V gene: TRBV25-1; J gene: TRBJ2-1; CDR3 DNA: TGTGCCAGCAGCGCCGGGACTAGCGGTTACAATGAGCAGTTCTTC; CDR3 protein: CASSAGTSGYNEQFF
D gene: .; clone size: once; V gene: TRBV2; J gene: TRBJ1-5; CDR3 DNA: TGTGCCAGCAGTGAAGCATGGGGGGGCAATCAGCCCCAGCATTTT; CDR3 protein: CASSEAWGGNQPQHF
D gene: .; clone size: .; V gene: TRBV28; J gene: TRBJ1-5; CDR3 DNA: TGTGCCACCAAACCCAGGGGAGTTTATAGCAATCAGCCCCAGCATTTT; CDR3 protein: CATKPRGVYSNQPQHF
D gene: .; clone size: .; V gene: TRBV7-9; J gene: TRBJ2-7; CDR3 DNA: TGTGCCAGCAGCCCCCCTGGCTCCTACGAGCAGTACTTC; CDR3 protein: CASSPPGSYEQYF
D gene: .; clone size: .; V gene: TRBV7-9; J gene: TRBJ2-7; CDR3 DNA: TGTGCCAGCAGCCGACTCCTTCAGGGCGAGCAGTACTTC; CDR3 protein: CASSRLLQGEQYF
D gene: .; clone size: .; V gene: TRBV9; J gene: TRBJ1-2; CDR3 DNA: TGTGCCAGTGACAGAGGGGGCTATGGCTACACCTTC; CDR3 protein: CASDRGGYGYTF
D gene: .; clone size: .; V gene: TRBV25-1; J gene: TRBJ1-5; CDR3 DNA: TGTGCCAGCAGTTCCGAGGGGGTGAATCAGCCCCAGCATTTT; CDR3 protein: CASSSEGVNQPQHF
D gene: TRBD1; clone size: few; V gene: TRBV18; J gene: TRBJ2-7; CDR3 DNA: TGTGCCAGCTCACCGACTACCCGGGACAGGTCCTACGAGCAGTACTTC; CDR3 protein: CASSPTTRDRSYEQYF
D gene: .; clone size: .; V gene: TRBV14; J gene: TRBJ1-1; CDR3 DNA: TGTGCCAGCAGCCCCTACCTGGCCACTGAAGCTTTCTTT; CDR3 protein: CASSPYLATEAFF
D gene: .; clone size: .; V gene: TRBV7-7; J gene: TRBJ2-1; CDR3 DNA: TGTGCCAGCAGCTTAGCGCCGAAGGCTGAGCAGTTCTTC; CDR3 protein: CASSLAPKAEQFF
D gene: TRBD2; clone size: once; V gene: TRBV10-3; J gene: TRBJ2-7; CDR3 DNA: TGTGCCATCAGCGAGACTAGCGGTTCCTACGAGCAGTACTTC; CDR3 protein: CAISETSGSYEQYF
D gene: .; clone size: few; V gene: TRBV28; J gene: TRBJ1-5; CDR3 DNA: TGTGCCAGCAGTCTGACAACGAACTTCTTTGGAAGCAATCAGCCCCAGCATTTT; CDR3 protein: CASSLTTNFFGSNQPQHF
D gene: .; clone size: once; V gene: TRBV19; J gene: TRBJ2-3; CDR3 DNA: TGTGCCAGGGAAACAGGGCTGCATTTT; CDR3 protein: CARETGLHF
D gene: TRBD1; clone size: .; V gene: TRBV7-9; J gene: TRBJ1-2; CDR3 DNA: TGTGCCAGCAGCTCTCCCCGGGACAGCGGCTACACCTTC; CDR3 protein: CASSSPRDSGYTF
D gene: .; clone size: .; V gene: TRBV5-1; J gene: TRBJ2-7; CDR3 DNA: TGCGCCAGCAGCTTGGTGAGGGACGGAGACTACGAGCAGTACTTC; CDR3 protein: CASSLVRDGDYEQYF
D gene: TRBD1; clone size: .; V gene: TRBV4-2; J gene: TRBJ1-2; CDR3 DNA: TGTGCCAGCAGCCAAGATCTACCAGGGGGGAACTATGGCTACACCTTC; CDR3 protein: CASSQDLPGGNYGYTF
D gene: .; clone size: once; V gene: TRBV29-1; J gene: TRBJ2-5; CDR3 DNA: TGCAGCGTTGTTCCGGGCGGCCAAGAGACCCAGTACTTC; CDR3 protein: CSVVPGGQETQYF